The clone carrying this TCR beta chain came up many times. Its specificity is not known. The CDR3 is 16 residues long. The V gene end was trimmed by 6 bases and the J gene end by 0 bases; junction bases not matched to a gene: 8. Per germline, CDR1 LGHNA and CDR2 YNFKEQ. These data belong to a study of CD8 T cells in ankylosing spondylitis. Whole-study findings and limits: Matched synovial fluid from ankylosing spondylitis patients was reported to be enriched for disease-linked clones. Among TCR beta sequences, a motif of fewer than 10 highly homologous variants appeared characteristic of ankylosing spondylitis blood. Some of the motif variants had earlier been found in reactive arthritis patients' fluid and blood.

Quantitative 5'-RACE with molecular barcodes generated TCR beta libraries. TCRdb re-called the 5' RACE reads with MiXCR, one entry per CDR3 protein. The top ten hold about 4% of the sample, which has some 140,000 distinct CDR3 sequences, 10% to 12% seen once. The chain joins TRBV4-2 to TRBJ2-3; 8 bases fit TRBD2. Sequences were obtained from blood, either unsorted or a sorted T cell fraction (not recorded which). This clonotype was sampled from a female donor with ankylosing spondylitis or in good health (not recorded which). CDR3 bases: TGTGCCAGCAGACTTCAAAGCGGGAGAAGCACAGATACGCAGTATTTT. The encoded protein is CASRLQSGRSTDTQYF.